The clone carrying this T cell receptor beta chain appeared a few times. TCRdb recomputed calls from the 5' RACE reads with MiXCR, one row per CDR3 protein. The table lists some 76,000 distinct CDR3 sequences, 15% to 17% of them singletons. The sample originates from a study of early T cells in non-severe SARS-CoV-2 infection. Per the germline V gene, CDR1 is SGDLS and CDR2 is YYNGEE. The V gene lost 1 base and the J gene lost 5 bases, with 17 bases spanning the gap. The CDR3 extends over 16 amino acids. The J gene is TRBJ2-3, the V gene TRBV9; D not certain. This receptor was taken from an adult who was a healthcare worker with PCR-confirmed SARS-CoV-2 infection or an uninfected control (not recorded which). The specimen was whole blood. The CDR3 region is CASSVSNRGWRDTQYF. Written as DNA, the CDR3 is TGTGCCAGCAGCGTATCAAACCGAGGTTGGAGAGATACGCAGTATTTT.